One sample yielded the 5 T cell receptor beta chains listed below, sequenced in a study of blood T cell repertoires in COVID-19. The repertoire was sequenced with immunoSEQ multiplex PCR; TCRdb's copy has only in-frame clones and lacks some. The repertoire consists of around 59,000 clones, with around 70% occurring once and the leading ten covering more than 15%. The source material was peripheral blood. Receptors originate from a woman aged 50 to 60 with active or convalescent COVID-19.

V usage is TRBV11-2 and J usage is TRBJ2-1, with 8 positions matching TRBD1. The V segment lost 1 base and the J segment 6 bases; nucleotides outside the gene matches: 5. The CDR3 has 15 residues. CDR1 and CDR2 from the germline V gene are SGHAT and FQNNGV. CDR3 in DNA: TGTGCCAGCAGCTTAGCACAGGGGGGCCTCAATGAGCAGTTCTTC. Translation: CASSLAQGGLNEQFF.

DNA of the CDR3: TGTGCCAGCAGCTTAGTTGGAGAATCGAACACCGGGGAGCTGTTTTTT. This sequence encodes CASSLVGESNTGELFF. The genes are TRBV7-2 and TRBJ2-2; no definite D call. This CDR3 has 16 residues. V shed 1 base and J shed 0 bases, with 9 bases lying between them. Germline loops: CDR1 SGHTA, CDR2 FQGNSA.

This chain links TRBV4-1 with TRBJ2-5; D may be TRBD2 (5 bases). Germline CDR1 and CDR2: MGHRA and YSYEKL. CDR3 length: 13 residues. Deletions cut 4 bases from V and 5 bases from J, with 11 bases between. CDR3 sequence reads: CASSLLVGETQYF. DNA of the CDR3: TGCGCCAGCAGCCTACTAGTAGGGGAGACCCAGTACTTC.

V and J are TRBV3-1 (or the pseudogene TRBV3-2) and TRBJ1-5; D gene ambiguous. The CDR3 totals 13 residues. Germline CDR1 reads LGHDT; CDR2 reads YNNKEL (reference sequence). Trimming shortened V by 0 bases and J by 6 bases, and 6 bases separated the two germline ends. CDR3: CASSQDLVQPQHF. CDR3 DNA: TGTGCCAGCAGCCAAGATCTAGTTCAGCCCCAGCATTTT.

The V and J genes are TRBV7-2 and TRBJ1-5; D may be TRBD1 (5 bases). The ends were cut back, 5 bases at V and 4 bases at J, with 9 bases in the middle. The CDR3 has 13 amino acids. Looked up from germline, CDR1 is SGHTA and CDR2 is FQGNSA. CDR3 region: CASSIAGNQPQHF. The CDR3 bases are TGTGCCAGCAGCATTGCAGGGAATCAGCCCCAGCATTTT.